This TCR beta chain was profiled in a study of shared T cell receptors in the human thymus. Assay: immunoSEQ multiplex PCR; the TCRdb copy retains only in-frame clones and omits some. The top ten clones hold 0.0085% to 0.012% of a sample with some 700,000 clones, approximately 90% of them seen once. V was clipped by 0 bases and J by 2 bases, with 10 bases between them. The length of the CDR3 is 15 residues. From germline, CDR1 is MGHRA and CDR2 YSYEKL. The sample was also reused in another study, on human thymus T cells. As reported in that work: Thymic and blood repertoires appeared to carry a bias in their V and J gene usage.

The V call is TRBV4-1, the J call TRBJ2-5, with no clear D. The receptor was isolated from a boy less than two years old with a congenital heart defect. What was sequenced was thymocytes. The CDR3: CASSQEYILQETQYF. Here the CDR3 DNA reads TGCGCCAGCAGCCAAGAGTACATACTACAAGAGACCCAGTACTTC.